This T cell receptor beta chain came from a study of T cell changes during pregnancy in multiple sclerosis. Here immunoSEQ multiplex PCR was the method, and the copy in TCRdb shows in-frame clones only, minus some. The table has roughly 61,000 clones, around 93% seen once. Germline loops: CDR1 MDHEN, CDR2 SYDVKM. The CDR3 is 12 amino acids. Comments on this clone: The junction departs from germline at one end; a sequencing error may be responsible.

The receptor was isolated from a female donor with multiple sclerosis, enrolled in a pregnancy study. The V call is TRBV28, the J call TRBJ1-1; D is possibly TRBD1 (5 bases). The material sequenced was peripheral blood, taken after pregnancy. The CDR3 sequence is CASSTPGWGRIF. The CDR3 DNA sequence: TGTGCCAGCAGCACCCCGGGCTGGGGGAGGATCTTT.